The 4 T cell receptor beta chains given below trace back to one sample, sequenced in a study of blood T cell repertoires in COVID-19 (dated by TCRdb to between 2020 and 2021). Library creation used the immunoSEQ multiplex PCR assay. What TCRdb holds here is the immuneACCESS table cut down to in-frame rearrangements. Part of the clones is not present; checked against another copy, under half of the missing clones reflect an unresolved V gene, and the others are unexplained. The sample data list a few hundred thousand clones, and around 83% of these were observed just once. 2% to 2.5% of the sample goes to the ten largest clones. The source material was peripheral blood. The receptors stem from a man aged 35 to 55 who had recovered from COVID-19.

This clone was recorded a few times. The chain recombines TRBV4-3 with TRBJ2-7; TRBD2 matches at 7 bases. V was pared by 0 bases and J by 0 bases, with 2 bases of the junction left unmatched. The germline gives CDR1 LGHNA, CDR2 YSLEER. The CDR3 is made up of 15 amino acids. This CDR3 is CASSQDQRGSYEQYF. CDR3 coding DNA: TGCGCCAGCAGCCAAGACCAGCGGGGCTCCTACGAGCAGTACTTC.

V gene TRBV5-1 combines with J gene TRBJ1-5; 7 nucleotides agree with TRBD1. The CDR3 runs to 13 residues. The germline V gene encodes CDR1 SGHRS and CDR2 YFSETQ. With V trimmed by 5 bases and J by 8 bases, 7 bases remained unmatched. Written as DNA, the CDR3 is TGCGCCAGCAGTCCCAGGGGGTCGGAGCCCCAGCATTTT. Translating gives CASSPRGSEPQHF.

The chain couples TRBV4-2 to TRBJ2-1; 11 positions match TRBD2. The CDR3 has 22 amino acids. Looked up from germline, CDR1 is LGHNA and CDR2 is YNFKEQ. V lost 7 bases to trimming and J lost 0 bases; unmatched junction nucleotides: 23. The CDR3 DNA sequence: TGTGCCAGCACCCACCCCCGGCTAGCGGGAGGAGCGACGATACGCTCCTACAATGAGCAGTTCTTC. It yields the protein CASTHPRLAGGATIRSYNEQFF.

The genes are TRBV6-5 and TRBJ2-7, with 9 nucleotides matching TRBD1. The CDR3 sequence is 15 residues long. The J segment lost 2 bases and the V segment lost 3 bases, leaving 5 bases of the junction unmatched. The germline gives CDR1 MNHEY, CDR2 SVGAGI. The CDR3 DNA is TGTGCCAGCAGTTATTCAGGACAGGGGACCTACGAGCAGTACTTC. Its protein is CASSYSGQGTYEQYF.